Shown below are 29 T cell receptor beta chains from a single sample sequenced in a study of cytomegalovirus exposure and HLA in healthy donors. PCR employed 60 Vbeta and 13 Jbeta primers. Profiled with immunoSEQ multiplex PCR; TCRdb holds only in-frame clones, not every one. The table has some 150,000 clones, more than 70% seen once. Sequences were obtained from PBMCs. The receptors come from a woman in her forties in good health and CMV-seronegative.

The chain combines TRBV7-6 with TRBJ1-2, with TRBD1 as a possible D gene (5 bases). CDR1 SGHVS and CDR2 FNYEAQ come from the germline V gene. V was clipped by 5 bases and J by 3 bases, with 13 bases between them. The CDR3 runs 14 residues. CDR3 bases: TGTGCCAGCAGCCCGATGGCGGGGGACTATGGCTACACCTTC. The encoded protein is CASSPMAGDYGYTF. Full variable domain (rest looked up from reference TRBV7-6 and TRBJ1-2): GAGVSQSPRYKVTKRGQDVALRCDPISGHVSLYWYRQALGQGPEFLTYFNYEAQQDKSGLPNDRFSAERPEGSISTLTIQRTEQRDSAMYRCASSPMAGDYGYTFGSGTRLTVV.

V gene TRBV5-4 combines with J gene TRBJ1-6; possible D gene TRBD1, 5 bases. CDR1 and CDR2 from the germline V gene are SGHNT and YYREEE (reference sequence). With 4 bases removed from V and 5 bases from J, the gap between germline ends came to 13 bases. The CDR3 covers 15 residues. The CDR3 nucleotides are TGTGCCAGCAGCCCAATGCAGGGAAATAATTCACCCCTCCACTTT. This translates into CASSPMQGNNSPLHF.

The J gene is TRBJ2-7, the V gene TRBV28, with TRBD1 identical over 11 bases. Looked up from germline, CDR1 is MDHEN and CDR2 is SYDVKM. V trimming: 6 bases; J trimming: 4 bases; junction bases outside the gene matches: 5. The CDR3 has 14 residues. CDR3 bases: TGTGCCAGCAGAGGACAGGGGGCGTTTTACGAGCAGTACTTC. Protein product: CASRGQGAFYEQYF. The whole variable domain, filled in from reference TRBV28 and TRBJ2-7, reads DVKVTQSSRYLVKRTGEKVFLECVQDMDHENMFWYRQDPGLGLRLIYFSYDVKMKEKGDIPEGYSVSREKKERFSLILESASTNQTSMYLCASRGQGAFYEQYFGPGTRLTVT.

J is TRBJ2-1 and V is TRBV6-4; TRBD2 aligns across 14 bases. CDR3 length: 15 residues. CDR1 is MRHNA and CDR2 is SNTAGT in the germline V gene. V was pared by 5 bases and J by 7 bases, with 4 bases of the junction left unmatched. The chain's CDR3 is CASSRLAGGQNEQFF. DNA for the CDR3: TGTGCCAGCAGTCGACTAGCGGGGGGGCAAAATGAGCAGTTCTTC.

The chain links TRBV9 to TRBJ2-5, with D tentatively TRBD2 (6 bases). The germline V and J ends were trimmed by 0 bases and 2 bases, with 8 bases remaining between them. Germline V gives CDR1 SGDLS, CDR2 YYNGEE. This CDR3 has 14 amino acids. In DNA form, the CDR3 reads TGTGCCAGCAGCGTAGTTGGGGGGCAAGAGACCCAGTACTTC. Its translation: CASSVVGGQETQYF.

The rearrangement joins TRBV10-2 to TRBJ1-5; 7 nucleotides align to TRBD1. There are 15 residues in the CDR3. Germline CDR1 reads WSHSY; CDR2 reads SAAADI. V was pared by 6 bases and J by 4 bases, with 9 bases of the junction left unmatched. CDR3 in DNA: TGCGCCAGCAGCCGCCGAGGGACAGATAATCAGCCCCAGCATTTT. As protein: CASSRRGTDNQPQHF.

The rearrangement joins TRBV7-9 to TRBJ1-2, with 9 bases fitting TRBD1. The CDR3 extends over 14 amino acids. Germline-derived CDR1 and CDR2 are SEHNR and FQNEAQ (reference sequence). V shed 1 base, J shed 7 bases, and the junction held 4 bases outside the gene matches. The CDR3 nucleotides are TGTGCCAGCAGCTTAGTGGACAGGGGTGGTGGCTACACCTTC. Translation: CASSLVDRGGGYTF.

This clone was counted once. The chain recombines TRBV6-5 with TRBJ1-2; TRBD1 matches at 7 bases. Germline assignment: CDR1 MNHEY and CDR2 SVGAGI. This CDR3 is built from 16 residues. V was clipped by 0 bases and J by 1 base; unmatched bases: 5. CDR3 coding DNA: TGTGCCAGCAGTTACTCCTCGACAGGGAGTAACTATGGCTACACCTTC. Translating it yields CASSYSSTGSNYGYTF.

CDR3 amino acids: CASTTGTSGNTIYF. The DNA of the CDR3 is TGCGCCAGCACAACAGGGACCTCTGGAAACACCATATATTTT. This chain joins TRBV5-1 and TRBJ1-3; possibly TRBD1 for D (6 bases). Trimming cost V 6 bases and J 0 bases, with 10 bases left between them. The CDR3 runs 14 residues. Germline assignment: CDR1 SGHRS and CDR2 YFSETQ. Using reference TRBV5-1 and TRBJ1-3 for the parts outside the CDR3, the full variable domain is KAGVTQTPRYLIKTRGQQVTLSCSPISGHRSVSWYQQTPGQGLQFLFEYFSETQRNKGNFPGRFSGRQFSNSRSEMNVSTLELGDSALYLCASTTGTSGNTIYFGEGSWLTVV.

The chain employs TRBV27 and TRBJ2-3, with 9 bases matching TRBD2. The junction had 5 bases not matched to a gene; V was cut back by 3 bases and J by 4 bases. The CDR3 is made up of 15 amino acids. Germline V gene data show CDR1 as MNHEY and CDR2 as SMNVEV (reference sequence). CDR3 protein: CASSLGGRGADTQYF. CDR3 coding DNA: TGTGCCAGCAGTTTGGGCGGGAGGGGAGCAGATACGCAGTATTTT.

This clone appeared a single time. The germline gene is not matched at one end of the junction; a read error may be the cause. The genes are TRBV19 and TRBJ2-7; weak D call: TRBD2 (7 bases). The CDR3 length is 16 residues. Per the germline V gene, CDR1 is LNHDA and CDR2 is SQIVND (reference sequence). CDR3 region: CAGSIGGGAHPYEQYF. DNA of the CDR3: TGTGCCGGTAGTATAGGAGGGGGGGCACACCCCTACGAGCAGTACTTC.

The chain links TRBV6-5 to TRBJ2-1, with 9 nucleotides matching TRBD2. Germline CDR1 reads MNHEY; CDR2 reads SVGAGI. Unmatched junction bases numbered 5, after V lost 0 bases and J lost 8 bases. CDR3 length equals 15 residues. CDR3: CASSYSGGGVDEQFF. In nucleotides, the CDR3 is TGTGCCAGCAGTTACTCGGGCGGGGGGGTTGATGAGCAGTTCTTC.

The chain's CDR3 is CASSWVTSGGTGELFF. CDR3 in DNA: TGTGCCAGCAGTTGGGTGACTAGCGGGGGCACCGGGGAGCTGTTTTTT. The chain couples TRBV6-5 to TRBJ2-2, with TRBD2 matching 12 bases. Trimming cost V 4 bases and J 4 bases; bases outside gene matches: 4. CDR1 and CDR2 from the germline V gene are MNHEY and SVGAGI. The CDR3 is made up of 16 amino acids.

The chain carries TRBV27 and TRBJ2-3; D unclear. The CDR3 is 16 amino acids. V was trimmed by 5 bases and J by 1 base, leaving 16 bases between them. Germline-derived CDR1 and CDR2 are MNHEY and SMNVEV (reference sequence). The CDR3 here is CASSLLISGGTDTQYF. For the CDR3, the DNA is TGTGCCAGCAGTCTCCTCATCTCCGGTGGCACAGATACGCAGTATTTT.

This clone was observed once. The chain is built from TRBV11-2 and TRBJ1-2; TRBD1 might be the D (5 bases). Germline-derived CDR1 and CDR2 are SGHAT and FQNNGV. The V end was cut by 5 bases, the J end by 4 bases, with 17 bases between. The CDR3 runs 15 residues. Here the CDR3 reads CASSPLGGESYGYTF. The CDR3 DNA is TGTGCCAGCAGCCCCCTGGGGGGGGAGAGCTATGGCTACACCTTC.

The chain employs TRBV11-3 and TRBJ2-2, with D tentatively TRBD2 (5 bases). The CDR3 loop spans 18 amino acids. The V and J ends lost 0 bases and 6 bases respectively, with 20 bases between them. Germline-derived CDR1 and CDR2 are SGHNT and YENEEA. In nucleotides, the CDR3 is TGTGCCAGCAGCTTAGATCAAGGAGGTAGCGAGATAGCCGGGGAGCTGTTTTTT. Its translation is CASSLDQGGSEIAGELFF.

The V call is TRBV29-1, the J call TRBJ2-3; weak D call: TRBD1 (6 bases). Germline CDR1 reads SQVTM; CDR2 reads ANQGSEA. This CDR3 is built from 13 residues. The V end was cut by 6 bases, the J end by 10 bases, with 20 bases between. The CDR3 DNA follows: TGCAGCGTGGGGGTTGGCGAGGGGGATGCGCAGTATTTT. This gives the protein CSVGVGEGDAQYF.

The CDR3 bases are TGTGCCAGCCAACAGGTCTGGGGCACCGGGGAGCTGTTTTTT. This translates into CASQQVWGTGELFF. The chain is built from TRBV6-4 and TRBJ2-2, with D perhaps TRBD1 (5 bases). The CDR3 length is 14 residues. Looked up from germline, CDR1 is MRHNA and CDR2 is SNTAGT. With 8 bases removed from V and 4 bases from J, the gap between germline ends came to 14 bases.

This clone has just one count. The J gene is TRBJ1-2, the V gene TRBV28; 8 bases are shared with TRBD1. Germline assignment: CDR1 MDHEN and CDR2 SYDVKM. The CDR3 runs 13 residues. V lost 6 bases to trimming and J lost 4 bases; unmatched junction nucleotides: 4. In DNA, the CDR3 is TGTGCCAGCAGGACGGACAGGGCCTATGGCTACACCTTC. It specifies CASRTDRAYGYTF.

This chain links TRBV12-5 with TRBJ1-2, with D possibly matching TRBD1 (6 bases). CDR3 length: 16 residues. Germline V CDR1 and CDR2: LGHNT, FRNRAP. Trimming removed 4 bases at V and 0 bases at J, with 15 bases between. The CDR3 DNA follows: TGTGCTAGTGGTTCTTCCCCCGGACAGCCTAACTATGGCTACACCTTC. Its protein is CASGSSPGQPNYGYTF.

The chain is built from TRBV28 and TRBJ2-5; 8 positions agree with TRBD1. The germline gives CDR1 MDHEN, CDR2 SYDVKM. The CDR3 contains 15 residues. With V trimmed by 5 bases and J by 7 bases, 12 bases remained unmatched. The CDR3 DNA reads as TGTGCCAGCAGTAAGGTGGGACAGGCTGGGGTGACCCAGTACTTC. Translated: CASSKVGQAGVTQYF.

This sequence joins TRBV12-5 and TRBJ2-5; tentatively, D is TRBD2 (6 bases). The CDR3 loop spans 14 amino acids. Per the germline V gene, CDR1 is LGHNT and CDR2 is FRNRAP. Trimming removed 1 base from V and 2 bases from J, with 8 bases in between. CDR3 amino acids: CASGLEDYQETQYF. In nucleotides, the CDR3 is TGTGCTAGTGGTTTGGAGGACTATCAAGAGACCCAGTACTTC.

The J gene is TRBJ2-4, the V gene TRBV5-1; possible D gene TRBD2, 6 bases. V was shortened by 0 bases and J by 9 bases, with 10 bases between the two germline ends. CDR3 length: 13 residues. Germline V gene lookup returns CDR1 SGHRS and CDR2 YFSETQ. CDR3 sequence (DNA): TGCGCCAGCAGCTTGGTCGGACTATCCATTCAGTACTTC. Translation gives CASSLVGLSIQYF. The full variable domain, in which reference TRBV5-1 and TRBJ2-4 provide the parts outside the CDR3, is KAGVTQTPRYLIKTRGQQVTLSCSPISGHRSVSWYQQTPGQGLQFLFEYFSETQRNKGNFPGRFSGRQFSNSRSEMNVSTLELGDSALYLCASSLVGLSIQYFGAGTRLSVL.

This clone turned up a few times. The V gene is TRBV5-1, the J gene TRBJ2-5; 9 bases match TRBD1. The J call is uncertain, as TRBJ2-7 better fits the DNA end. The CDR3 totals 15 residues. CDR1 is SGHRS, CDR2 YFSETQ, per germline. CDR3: CASSFTGGASYEQYF. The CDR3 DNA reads TGCGCCAGCAGCTTCACAGGGGGCGCGTCATACGAGCAGTACTTC.

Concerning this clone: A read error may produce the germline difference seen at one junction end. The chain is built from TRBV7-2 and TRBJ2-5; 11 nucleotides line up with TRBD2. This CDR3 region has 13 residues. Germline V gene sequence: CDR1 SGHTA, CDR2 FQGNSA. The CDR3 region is CASSFPRLAGPNF. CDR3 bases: TGTGCCAGCAGCTTCCCCCGACTAGCGGGGCCCAACTTC.

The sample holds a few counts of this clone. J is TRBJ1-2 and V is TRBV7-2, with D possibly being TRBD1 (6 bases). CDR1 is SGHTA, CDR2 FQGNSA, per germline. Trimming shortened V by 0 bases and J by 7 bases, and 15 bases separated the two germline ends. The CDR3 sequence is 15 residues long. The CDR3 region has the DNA TGTGCCAGCAGCTTAGCGTTGATTACAGGGCCTGGCTACACCTTC. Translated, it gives CASSLALITGPGYTF. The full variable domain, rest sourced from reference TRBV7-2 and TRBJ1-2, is GAGVSQSPSNKVTEKGKDVELRCDPISGHTALYWYRQSLGQGLEFLIYFQGNSAPDKSGLPSDRFSAERTGGSVSTLTIQRTQQEDSAVYLCASSLALITGPGYTFGSGTRLTVV.

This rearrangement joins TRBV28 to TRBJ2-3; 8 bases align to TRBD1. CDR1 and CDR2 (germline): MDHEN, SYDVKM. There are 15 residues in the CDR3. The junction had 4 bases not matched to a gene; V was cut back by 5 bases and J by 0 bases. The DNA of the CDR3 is TGTGCCAGCAGTCCATGGACAGGGAGCACAGATACGCAGTATTTT. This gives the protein CASSPWTGSTDTQYF. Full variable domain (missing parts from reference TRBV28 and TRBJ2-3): DVKVTQSSRYLVKRTGEKVFLECVQDMDHENMFWYRQDPGLGLRLIYFSYDVKMKEKGDIPEGYSVSREKKERFSLILESASTNQTSMYLCASSPWTGSTDTQYFGPGTRLTVL.

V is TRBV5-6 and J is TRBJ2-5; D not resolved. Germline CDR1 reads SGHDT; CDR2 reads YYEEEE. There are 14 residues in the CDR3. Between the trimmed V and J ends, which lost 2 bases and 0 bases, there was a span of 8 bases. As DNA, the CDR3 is TGTGCCAGCAGCTTAGGAGAGTACCAAGAGACCCAGTACTTC. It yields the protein CASSLGEYQETQYF.

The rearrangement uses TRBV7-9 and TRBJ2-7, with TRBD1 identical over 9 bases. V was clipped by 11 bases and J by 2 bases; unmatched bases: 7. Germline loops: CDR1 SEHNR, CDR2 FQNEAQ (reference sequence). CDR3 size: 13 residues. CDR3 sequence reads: CAGRRDRAYEQYF. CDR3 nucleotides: TGTGCCGGACGCCGGGACAGGGCCTACGAGCAGTACTTC.